One and the same sample provided the 2 T cell receptor beta chains below, sequenced in a study of T cell repertoires in aging, cancer and after chemotherapy. TCR beta rearrangements were amplified from peripheral blood genomic DNA. Multiplex touch-down PCR with TRB-A/B primers amplified rearranged V-D-J TRB sequences. Each CDR3 protein gets one entry after TCRdb re-called the multiplex PCR reads with MiXCR. The sample lists 5,000 to 6,000 distinct CDR3 sequences; roughly 21% were seen once. What was sequenced was blood. These receptor sequences come from a human donor in good health. The donor label of this sample is uncertain.

The rearrangement uses TRBV7-9 and TRBJ1-5; no reliable D call. The V gene's germline CDR1 is SEHNR and CDR2 FQNEAQ (reference sequence). The CDR3 is 12 residues long. Deletions cut 5 bases from V and 4 bases from J, with 6 bases between. The CDR3 bases are TGTGCCAGCAGCCCTTATAATCAGCCCCAGCATTTT. Translated, it gives CASSPYNQPQHF.

The V gene is TRBV20-1, the J gene TRBJ1-4; D gene unclear. Germline CDR1 is DFQATT and CDR2 is SNEGSKA (reference sequence). V was cut by 4 bases and J by 5 bases, with 17 bases left in between. This CDR3 is built from 15 residues. As DNA, the CDR3 is TGCAGTGCTACCAAGGCGGCCAGAACAAATGAAAAACTGTTTTTT. Translated, it gives CSATKAARTNEKLFF.